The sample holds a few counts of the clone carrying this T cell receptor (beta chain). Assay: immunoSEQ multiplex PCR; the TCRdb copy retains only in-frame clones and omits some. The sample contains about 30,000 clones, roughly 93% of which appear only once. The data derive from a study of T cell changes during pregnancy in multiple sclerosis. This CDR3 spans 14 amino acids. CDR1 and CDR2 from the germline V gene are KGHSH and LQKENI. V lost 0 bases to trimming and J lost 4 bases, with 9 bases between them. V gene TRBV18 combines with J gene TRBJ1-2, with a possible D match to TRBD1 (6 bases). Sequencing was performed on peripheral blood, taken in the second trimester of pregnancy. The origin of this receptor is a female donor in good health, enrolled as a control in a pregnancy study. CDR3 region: CASSPPQGTYGYTF. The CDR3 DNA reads TGTGCCAGCTCACCACCCCAGGGGACCTATGGCTACACCTTC.